A selection of T cell receptor beta chains follows, all from one sample in a study of cytomegalovirus exposure and HLA in healthy donors. The assay was immunoSEQ multiplex PCR, and TCRdb's table has in-frame clones only and misses some. The data hold tens of thousands of clones, with 94% observed a single time. Input material: PBMCs. The receptors stem from a man between 18 and 29 years old in good health and CMV-seropositive. CDR3s include the opening cysteine and the closing phenylalanine or tryptophan. Fields, in order: D gene, CDR3 length, J gene, V gene, clone size, CDR3 DNA, CDR3 protein. D genes are given only for firm matches. The size of a clone is reported for some rows only, either as once, few or many, or as a class for expanded clones.

NA	13	TRBJ2-3	TRBV5-5	NA	TGTGCCAGCAGCTCCCCAGGTAAAGATACGCAGTATTTT	CASSSPGKDTQYF
NA	14	TRBJ1-2	TRBV5-1	NA	TGCGCCAGCAGCTTTGGGGACAACCCCTATGGCTACACCTTC	CASSFGDNPYGYTF
TRBD1	14	TRBJ2-3	TRBV6-5	NA	TGTGCCAGCAGTTGGACAGGGACGAAAGATACGCAGTATTTT	CASSWTGTKDTQYF
NA	13	TRBJ2-7	TRBV21-1	NA	TGTGCCAGCAGCAAGGGACTTATTAACGAGCAGTACTTC	CASSKGLINEQYF
TRBD1	14	TRBJ2-3	TRBV25-1	NA	TGTGCCAGCAGTGAATTGGGGACAGTGGATACGCAGTATTTT	CASSELGTVDTQYF
TRBD2	16	TRBJ2-1	TRBV9	NA	TGTGCCAGCAGCCCCACCCGACTAGCGGGAGGTAATGAGCAGTTCTTC	CASSPTRLAGGNEQFF
NA	13	TRBJ2-7	TRBV7-9	NA	TGTGCCAGCAGCTTAGGTCGAGGGTACGAGCAGTACTTC	CASSLGRGYEQYF
TRBD2	15	TRBJ2-1	TRBV6-5	NA	TGTGCCAGCAGTTATTACTTGGGGGGGTACAATGAGCAGTTCTTC	CASSYYLGGYNEQFF
NA	12	TRBJ2-3	TRBV29-1	NA	TGCAGCGTACCGACATCTACAGATACGCAGTATTTT	CSVPTSTDTQYF
TRBD1	13	TRBJ1-1	TRBV30	NA	TGTGCCTCTCAGGGGGAGATGAACACTGAAGCTTTCTTT	CASQGEMNTEAFF
TRBD1	16	TRBJ1-5	TRBV6-6	few	TGTGCCAGCAGTTACCAAACGGGACAGTTCAATCAGCCCCAGCATTTT	CASSYQTGQFNQPQHF
TRBD2	14	TRBJ2-5	TRBV29-1	NA	TGCAGCGTCGGACTAGCGGGAGGACAAGAGACCCAGTACTTC	CSVGLAGGQETQYF
NA	15	TRBJ2-5	TRBV6-1	NA	TGTGCCAGCAGTGAATCAGGGGACGGTTCAGAGACCCAGTACTTC	CASSESGDGSETQYF
NA	14	TRBJ2-7	TRBV6-5	once	TGTGCCAGCAACGGGGAGGGGGGCTCCTACGAGCAGTACTTC	CASNGEGGSYEQYF
TRBD2	16	TRBJ2-1	TRBV19	NA	TGTGCCAGTAGCTCGTCCGGGACTAGCGGGTACAATGAGCAGTTCTTC	CASSSSGTSGYNEQFF
NA	13	TRBJ2-7	TRBV10-3	NA	TGTGCCATCAGTGGGGGGGGCGGTTACGAGCAGTACTTC	CAISGGGGYEQYF
TRBD2	14	TRBJ2-7	TRBV6-5	NA	TGTGCCAGCAGGGGCGCTAGCGGGTCCTACGAGCAGTACTTC	CASRGASGSYEQYF
NA	13	TRBJ2-7	TRBV5-4	NA	TGTGCCAGCAGCTCAGGCCAGCCCTACGAGCAGTACTTC	CASSSGQPYEQYF
NA	17	TRBJ1-5	TRBV5-8	NA	TGTGCCAGCAGCTTGAATAATATGGACTGGGGCAATCAGCCCCAGCATTTT	CASSLNNMDWGNQPQHF
NA	15	TRBJ2-7	TRBV5-1	NA	TGCGCCAGCAGCGCTACCGGGGAGAGCTCCTACGAGCAGTACTTC	CASSATGESSYEQYF
NA	15	TRBJ2-3	TRBV18	NA	TGTGCCAGCTCACCACTTAGGGACACCACAGATACGCAGTATTTT	CASSPLRDTTDTQYF
NA	14	TRBJ1-1	TRBV7-9	NA	TGTGCCAGCAGCTTCGAAGTAGAGGGAACTGAAGCTTTCTTT	CASSFEVEGTEAFF
TRBD2	15	TRBJ2-1	TRBV7-2	NA	TGTGCCAGCAGCCTTCGGTGGACTAGCGGCGATGAGCAGTTCTTC	CASSLRWTSGDEQFF
NA	13	TRBJ2-3	TRBV6-1	NA	TGTGCCAGCAGTGTCAACAGCCCAGATACGCAGTATTTT	CASSVNSPDTQYF
TRBD1	17	TRBJ2-1	TRBV15	NA	TGTGCCACCAGCAGTTCTCCTGGACAGGGCTTCGTGAATGAGCAGTTCTTC	CATSSSPGQGFVNEQFF
NA	15	TRBJ2-1	TRBV4-2	NA	TGTGCCAGCAGCGGCGGGGCTAGCGTCCACAATGAGCAGTTCTTC	CASSGGASVHNEQFF
NA	13	TRBJ2-5	TRBV9	NA	TGTGCCAGCAGCGTCCAGTCTGAAGAGACCCAGTACTTC	CASSVQSEETQYF
TRBD2	17	TRBJ2-3	TRBV28	NA	TGTGCCAGCAGTTTGGGACTAGCGGGAGCCGATACAGATACGCAGTATTTT	CASSLGLAGADTDTQYF
TRBD1	18	TRBJ2-6	TRBV19	NA	TGTGCCAGTAGTTCTACAGGGGTCCTTGGATCTGGGGCCAACGTCCTGACTTTC	CASSSTGVLGSGANVLTF
TRBD1	16	TRBJ2-1	TRBV11-3	NA	TGTGCCAGCAGCGCCAGGACAGGGAGCTCCTACAATGAGCAGTTCTTC	CASSARTGSSYNEQFF
NA	14	TRBJ1-2	TRBV1	medium-sized	TGCACCAGCAGCCTCCTCTCCAGGCGCTGGGGCTACACCTTC	CTSSLLSRRWGYTF
TRBD1	17	TRBJ2-3	TRBV6-4	NA	TGTGCCAGCAGTGACTTCAGCGGACAGGGGGCGGCAGATACGCAGTATTTT	CASSDFSGQGAADTQYF
NA	13	TRBJ2-7	TRBV30	NA	TGTGCCTGGAGTATAGGTCTGCGGGCCGAGCAGTACTTC	CAWSIGLRAEQYF
NA	14	TRBJ2-3	TRBV5-6	NA	TGTGCCAGCACCAATCAGGGAAGCACAGATACGCAGTATTTT	CASTNQGSTDTQYF
TRBD2	14	TRBJ2-7	TRBV5-4	once	TGTGCCAGCAGCAGGAGCGGGAGCTCCTACGAGCAGTACTTC	CASSRSGSSYEQYF
NA	13	TRBJ1-3	TRBV11-2	NA	TGTGCCAGCAGCTTATCTACGGGAAACACCATATATTTT	CASSLSTGNTIYF
TRBD2	16	TRBJ2-3	TRBV7-3	once	TGTGCCAGCAGCCAAACCGCCGGGCGGGGGACAGATACGCAGTATTTT	CASSQTAGRGTDTQYF
TRBD1	15	TRBJ2-7	TRBV19	once	TGTGCCAGTAGTGCAGGACAGGGGGCCTCCTACGAGCAGTACTTC	CASSAGQGASYEQYF
TRBD2	15	TRBJ2-1	TRBV11-2	NA	TGTGCCAGCAGCGCGGGACTAGCGGAAGGCAATGAGCAGTTCTTC	CASSAGLAEGNEQFF
TRBD1	17	TRBJ2-1	TRBV5-5	NA	TGTGCCAGCAGCTGGGGACGTTTAGGACAGGGAAACGATGAGCAGTTCTTC	CASSWGRLGQGNDEQFF
TRBD2	17	TRBJ2-4	TRBV7-9	once	TGTGCCAGCAGCCCGCCACTAGCGGGATTAGCCAAAAACATTCAGTACTTC	CASSPPLAGLAKNIQYF
NA	16	TRBJ2-7	TRBV2	NA	TGTGCCAGCGCACCCTTAAGCGGGTCTGGTATCTACGAGCAGTACTTC	CASAPLSGSGIYEQYF
TRBD1	15	TRBJ1-2	TRBV27	NA	TGTGCCAGCAGTCCCGCGTCGGGACAGGGGTACAGCTACACCTTC	CASSPASGQGYSYTF
NA	13	TRBJ2-1	TRBV10-3	once	TGTGCCATCTCTACCCGTCGGTACAATGAGCAGTTCTTC	CAISTRRYNEQFF
NA	13	TRBJ1-5	TRBV28	NA	TGTGCCAGCAGTAGTAGTACTAATCAGCCCCAGCATTTT	CASSSSTNQPQHF
TRBD2	14	TRBJ2-5	TRBV29-1	NA	TGCAGCGCAAATCCTAGCGGGAGAGGGGGGACCCAGTACTTC	CSANPSGRGGTQYF
TRBD2	15	TRBJ2-3	TRBV28	NA	TGTGCCACAGAAGAGACTAGCGGGAGTCCAGATACGCAGTATTTT	CATEETSGSPDTQYF
NA	14	TRBJ2-7	TRBV6-5	once	TGTGCCACCTTTGGGGCCGACCCCTACTACGAGCAGTACTTC	CATFGADPYYEQYF
TRBD2	15	TRBJ2-1	TRBV19	NA	TGTGCCAGTAGTATTATCCTAGCGGGAAACAATGAGCAGTTCTTC	CASSIILAGNNEQFF
NA	17	TRBJ2-4	TRBV19	once	TGTGCCAGTAGCCCCCGAACGCAGGGACTAGCCAAAAACATTCAGTACTTC	CASSPRTQGLAKNIQYF